This T cell receptor beta chain was recovered during a study of T cell changes during pregnancy in multiple sclerosis. The protocol was immunoSEQ multiplex PCR, while the TCRdb copy is restricted to in-frame clones and leaves out a portion. The sample holds roughly 100,000 clones, roughly 92% seen once. The V gene lost 1 base and the J gene lost 0 bases, with 9 bases spanning the gap. Germline-derived CDR1 and CDR2 are LNHDA and SQIVND (reference sequence). This CDR3 spans 15 amino acids. The TCR was taken from a female donor with multiple sclerosis, enrolled in a pregnancy study. The chain recombines TRBV19 with TRBJ1-1, with D unresolved. This specimen was peripheral blood, taken after pregnancy. Here the CDR3 reads CASSIVAIMNTEAFF. CDR3 sequence (DNA): TGTGCCAGTAGTATAGTCGCGATCATGAACACTGAAGCTTTCTTT. Full variable domain (missing parts from reference TRBV19 and TRBJ1-1): DGGITQSPKYLFRKEGQNVTLSCEQNLNHDAMYWYRQDPGQGLRLIYYSQIVNDFQKGDIAEGYSVSREKKESFPLTVTSAQKNPTAFYLCASSIVAIMNTEAFFGQGTRLTVV.